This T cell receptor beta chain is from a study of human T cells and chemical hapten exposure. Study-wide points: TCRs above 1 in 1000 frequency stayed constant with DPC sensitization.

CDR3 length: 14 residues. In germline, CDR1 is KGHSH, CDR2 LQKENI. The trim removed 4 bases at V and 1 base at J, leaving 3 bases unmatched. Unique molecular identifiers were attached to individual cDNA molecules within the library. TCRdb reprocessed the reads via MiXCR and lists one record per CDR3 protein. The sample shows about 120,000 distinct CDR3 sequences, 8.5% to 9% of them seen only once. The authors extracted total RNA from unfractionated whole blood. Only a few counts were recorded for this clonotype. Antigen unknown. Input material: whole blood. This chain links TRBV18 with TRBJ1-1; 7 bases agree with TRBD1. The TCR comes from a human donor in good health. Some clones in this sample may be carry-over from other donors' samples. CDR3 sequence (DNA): TGTGCCAGCTCACTTGGGACAGAGAACACTGAAGCTTTCTTT. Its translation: CASSLGTENTEAFF. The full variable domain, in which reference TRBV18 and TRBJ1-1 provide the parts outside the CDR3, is NAGVMQNPRHLVRRRGQEARLRCSPMKGHSHVYWYRQLPEEGLKFMVYLQKENIIDESGMPKERFSAEFPKEGPSILRIQQVVRGDSAAYFCASSLGTENTEAFFGQGTRLTVV.